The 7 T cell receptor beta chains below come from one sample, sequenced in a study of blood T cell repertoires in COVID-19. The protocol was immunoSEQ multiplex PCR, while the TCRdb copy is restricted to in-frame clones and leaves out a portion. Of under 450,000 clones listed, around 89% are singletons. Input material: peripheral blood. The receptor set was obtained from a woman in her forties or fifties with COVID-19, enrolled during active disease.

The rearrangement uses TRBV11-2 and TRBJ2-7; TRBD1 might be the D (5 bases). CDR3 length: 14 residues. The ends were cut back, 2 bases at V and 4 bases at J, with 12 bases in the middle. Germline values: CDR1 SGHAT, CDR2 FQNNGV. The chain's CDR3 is CASSLNGRVYEQYF. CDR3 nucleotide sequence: TGTGCCAGCAGCTTAAATGGCAGGGTATACGAGCAGTACTTC.

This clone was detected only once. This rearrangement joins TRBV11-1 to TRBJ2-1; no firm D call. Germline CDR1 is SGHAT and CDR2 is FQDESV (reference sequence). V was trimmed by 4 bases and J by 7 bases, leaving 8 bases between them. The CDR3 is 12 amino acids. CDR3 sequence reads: CASSSQQNEQFF. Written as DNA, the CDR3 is TGTGCCAGCAGCTCCCAACAGAATGAGCAGTTCTTC.

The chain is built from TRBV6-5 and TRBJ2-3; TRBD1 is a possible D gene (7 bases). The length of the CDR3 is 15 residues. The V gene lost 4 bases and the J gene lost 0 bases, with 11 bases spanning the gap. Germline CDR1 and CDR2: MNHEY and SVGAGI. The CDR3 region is CASSSGGFSTDTQYF. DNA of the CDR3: TGTGCCAGCAGTTCAGGGGGGTTTAGCACAGATACGCAGTATTTT.

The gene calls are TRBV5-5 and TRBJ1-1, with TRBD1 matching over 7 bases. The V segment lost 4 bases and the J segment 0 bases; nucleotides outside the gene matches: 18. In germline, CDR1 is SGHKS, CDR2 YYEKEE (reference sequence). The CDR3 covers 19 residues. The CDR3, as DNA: TGTGCCAGCAGCCCCGGGTGGTACGGGACAGCCGGTATGAACACTGAAGCTTTCTTT. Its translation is CASSPGWYGTAGMNTEAFF.

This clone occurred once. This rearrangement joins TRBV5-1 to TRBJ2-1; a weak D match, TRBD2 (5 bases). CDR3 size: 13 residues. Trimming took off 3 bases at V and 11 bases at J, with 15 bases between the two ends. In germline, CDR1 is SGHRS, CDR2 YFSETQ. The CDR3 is CASSSNLADQQFF. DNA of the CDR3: TGCGCCAGCAGCTCAAACCTAGCAGACCAGCAGTTCTTC.

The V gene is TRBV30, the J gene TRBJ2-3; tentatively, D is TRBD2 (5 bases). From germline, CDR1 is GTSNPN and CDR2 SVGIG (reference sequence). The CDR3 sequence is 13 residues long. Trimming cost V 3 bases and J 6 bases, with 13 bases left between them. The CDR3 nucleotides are TGTGCCTGGAGCCCCGGGGTTCCCGATACGCAGTATTTT. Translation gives CAWSPGVPDTQYF.

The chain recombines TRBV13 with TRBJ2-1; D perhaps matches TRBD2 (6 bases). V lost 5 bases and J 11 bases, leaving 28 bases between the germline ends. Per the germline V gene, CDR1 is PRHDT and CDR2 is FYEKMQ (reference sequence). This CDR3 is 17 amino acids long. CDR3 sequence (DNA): TGTGCCAGCAGCCCCTCCTCGGGACTCCCCGCCGAACCTCAGCAGTTCTTC. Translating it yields CASSPSSGLPAEPQQFF.